One sample yielded the 14 T cell receptor beta chains listed below, sequenced in a study of identical twins. TCRdb itself ran the 5' RACE reads through MiXCR, one entry per CDR3 protein. The sample has 1.5 million or so distinct CDR3 sequences, roughly a third seen once; the top ten hold 0.25% to 0.3%. The sample taken for sequencing was cord blood. Source of these receptors: a newborn girl in good health.

This rearrangement joins TRBV2 to TRBJ1-3; D gene ambiguous. The ends were cut back, 4 bases at V and 6 bases at J, with 19 bases in the middle. Germline loops: CDR1 SNHLY, CDR2 FYNNEI. CDR3 length: 16 amino acids. CDR3 sequence reads: CASSAGVHVPQNTIYF. The CDR3 DNA sequence: TGTGCCAGCAGTGCTGGGGTCCACGTCCCGCAAAACACCATATATTTT.

This clonotype showed up many times. The gene calls are TRBV12-3 or TRBV12-4 and TRBJ2-5, with TRBD1 as a possible D gene (6 bases). V gave up 6 bases and J gave up 0 bases, with 11 bases separating them. CDR3 length: 14 amino acids. The CDR3 protein is CASREDRNQETQYF. The CDR3 DNA reads as TGTGCCAGCAGAGAGGACAGAAACCAAGAGACCCAGTACTTC.

This clonotype was detected a few times. The J gene is TRBJ2-7, the V gene TRBV20-1; D is perhaps TRBD2 (5 bases). The V gene lost 4 bases and the J gene lost 0 bases, with 10 bases spanning the gap. The CDR3 covers 13 residues. CDR1 and CDR2 (germline): DFQATT, SNEGSKA (reference sequence). CDR3 sequence (DNA): TGCAGTGCTAAGGAGGTTAGCTCCTACGAGCAGTACTTC. This sequence encodes CSAKEVSSYEQYF.

This clonotype has just a few counts. J is TRBJ2-1 and V is TRBV12-3 or TRBV12-4; the match to TRBD2 covers 11 bases. The CDR3 extends over 16 amino acids. After removal of 5 bases from V and 5 bases from J, the junction contained 8 bases not matched to a gene. DNA for the CDR3: TGTGCCAGCAGTGGACGACTAGCGGGAATAAACAATGAGCAGTTCTTC. As protein: CASSGRLAGINNEQFF.

The chain carries TRBV20-1 and TRBJ2-1, with 12 bases identical to TRBD2. The trim removed 6 bases at V and 3 bases at J, leaving 9 bases unmatched. Germline V gene sequence: CDR1 DFQATT, CDR2 SNEGSKA (reference sequence). This CDR3 is built from 16 residues. The CDR3 nucleotides read TGCAGTGCAAACCCCGGGACTAGCGGGTACTACAATGAGCAGTTCTTC. Its translation: CSANPGTSGYYNEQFF.

V usage is TRBV5-1 and J usage is TRBJ2-1; 15 positions agree with TRBD2. V gave up 2 bases and J gave up 5 bases; unmatched junction bases: 8. CDR1 and CDR2 (germline): SGHRS, YFSETQ. CDR3 length equals 18 residues. CDR3 bases: TGCGCCAGCAGCTTTGGACTAGCGGGAGGGCCTTTGAACAATGAGCAGTTCTTC. Translated, it gives CASSFGLAGGPLNNEQFF.

The V gene is TRBV19, the J gene TRBJ1-2, with D perhaps matching TRBD1 (5 bases). The germline V gene encodes CDR1 LNHDA and CDR2 SQIVND (reference sequence). This CDR3 is 14 amino acids long. Deletions cut 3 bases from V and 1 base from J, with 9 bases between. CDR3 residues: CASSMGTDNYGYTF. The CDR3 bases are TGTGCCAGTAGTATGGGGACGGATAACTATGGCTACACCTTC.

With regard to this clonotype: A clone one base away is much larger, so this may be a read error. The chain carries TRBV20-1 and TRBJ1-2; D unclear. Germline lookup yields CDR1 DFQATT and CDR2 SNEGSKA (reference sequence). CDR3 length: 12 residues. For the CDR3, the DNA is TGCAGTTCTAGAGACAAAAACTATGGCTACACCTTC. Amino acid sequence: CSSRDKNYGYTF.

Only a few counts were recorded for this clonotype. The J gene is TRBJ1-2, the V gene TRBV7-9; TRBD1 matches 11 bases. Looked up from germline, CDR1 is SEHNR and CDR2 is FQNEAQ (reference sequence). V trimming: 5 bases; J trimming: 3 bases; junction bases outside the gene matches: 8. This CDR3 is 16 amino acids long. The CDR3: CASSLWTGGYDYGYTF. The CDR3 coding sequence is TGTGCCAGCAGCCTATGGACAGGGGGCTATGACTATGGCTACACCTTC.

This chain uses TRBV19 with TRBJ2-3; TRBD2 agrees at 8 bases. The CDR3 extends over 15 amino acids. The J segment lost 1 base and the V segment lost 8 bases, leaving 8 bases of the junction unmatched. Per the germline V gene, CDR1 is LNHDA and CDR2 is SQIVND (reference sequence). CDR3 DNA: TGTGCCAGTGAGCACGGGGGGGCGGGCACAGATACGCAGTATTTT. This encodes CASEHGGAGTDTQYF.

The chain recombines TRBV2 with TRBJ1-3; D perhaps matches TRBD1 (6 bases). The V end was cut by 6 bases, the J end by 4 bases, with 13 bases between. The germline gives CDR1 SNHLY, CDR2 FYNNEI. There are 14 residues in the CDR3. CDR3 in amino acids: CASSLDSLGNTIYF. DNA of the CDR3: TGTGCCAGCAGCCTGGACAGCCTCGGAAACACCATATATTTT.

Ten or more counts support this clonotype. The V call is TRBV5-1, the J call TRBJ2-3; D call uncertain. CDR1 and CDR2 from the germline V gene are SGHRS and YFSETQ. This CDR3 comprises 15 residues. The V gene lost 6 bases and the J gene lost 2 bases, with 16 bases spanning the gap. The CDR3 DNA is TGCGCCAGCAAGGCCCAGCTGCCGTCCACAGATACGCAGTATTTT. Amino acids: CASKAQLPSTDTQYF.

V and J are TRBV3-1 and TRBJ2-7; D is unclear. Germline values: CDR1 LGHDT, CDR2 YNNKEL (reference sequence). The CDR3 spans 13 residues. V was shortened by 1 base and J by 3 bases, with 7 bases between the two germline ends. This CDR3 is CASSQGIGYEQYF. In nucleotides, the CDR3 is TGTGCCAGCAGCCAAGGGATCGGCTACGAGCAGTACTTC.

The gene calls are TRBV20-1 and TRBJ2-1; the match to TRBD2 covers 11 bases. In germline, CDR1 is DFQATT, CDR2 SNEGSKA (reference sequence). CDR3 length: 14 amino acids. J gave up 5 bases and V 6 bases, and 6 bases lay outside the gene matches. The chain's CDR3 is CSAQLAGVDNEQFF. Written as DNA, the CDR3 is TGCAGTGCACAACTAGCGGGAGTAGACAATGAGCAGTTCTTC.